This T cell receptor (beta chain) was recorded in a study of cytomegalovirus exposure and HLA in healthy donors. Study-level points and caveats: A later analysis found common viral pathogens apparently linked to several of the most significant clusters.

This clone was seen a handful of times. Its specificity is unknown. PCR primers comprised 60 Vbeta and 13 Jbeta primers. Profiling relied on immunoSEQ multiplex PCR, and the TCRdb table lists in-frame clones only, not all of them. The sample lists about 160,000 clones; approximately 79% were seen once. With V trimmed by 6 bases and J by 6 bases, 7 bases remained unmatched. Germline V gene sequence: CDR1 SQVTM, CDR2 ANQGSEA. This CDR3 is built from 12 residues. The donors comprised healthy bone marrow donors. The source material was PBMCs. The chain uses TRBV29-1 and TRBJ1-1; TRBD1 aligns across 7 bases. The clonotype originates from a middle-aged man in good health and CMV-seronegative. CDR3 nucleotides: TGCAGCGTGGAGAGAGGGGGCCCTGAAGCTTTCTTT. Its protein product is CSVERGGPEAFF.